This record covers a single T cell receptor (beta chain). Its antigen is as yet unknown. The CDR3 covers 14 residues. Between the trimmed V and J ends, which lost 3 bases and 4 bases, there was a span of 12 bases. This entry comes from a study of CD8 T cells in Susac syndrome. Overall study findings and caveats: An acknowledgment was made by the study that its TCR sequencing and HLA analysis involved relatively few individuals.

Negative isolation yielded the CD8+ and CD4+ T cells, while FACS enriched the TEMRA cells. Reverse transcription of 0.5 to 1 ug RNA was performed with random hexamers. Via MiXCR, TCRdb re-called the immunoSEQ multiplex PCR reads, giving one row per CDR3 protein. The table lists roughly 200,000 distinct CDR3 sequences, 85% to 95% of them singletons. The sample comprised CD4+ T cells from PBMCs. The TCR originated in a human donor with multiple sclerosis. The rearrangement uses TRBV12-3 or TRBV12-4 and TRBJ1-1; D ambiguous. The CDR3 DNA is TGTGCCAGCAGTTTGGACGGGGTAGGCACTGAAGCTTTCTTT. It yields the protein CASSLDGVGTEAFF.